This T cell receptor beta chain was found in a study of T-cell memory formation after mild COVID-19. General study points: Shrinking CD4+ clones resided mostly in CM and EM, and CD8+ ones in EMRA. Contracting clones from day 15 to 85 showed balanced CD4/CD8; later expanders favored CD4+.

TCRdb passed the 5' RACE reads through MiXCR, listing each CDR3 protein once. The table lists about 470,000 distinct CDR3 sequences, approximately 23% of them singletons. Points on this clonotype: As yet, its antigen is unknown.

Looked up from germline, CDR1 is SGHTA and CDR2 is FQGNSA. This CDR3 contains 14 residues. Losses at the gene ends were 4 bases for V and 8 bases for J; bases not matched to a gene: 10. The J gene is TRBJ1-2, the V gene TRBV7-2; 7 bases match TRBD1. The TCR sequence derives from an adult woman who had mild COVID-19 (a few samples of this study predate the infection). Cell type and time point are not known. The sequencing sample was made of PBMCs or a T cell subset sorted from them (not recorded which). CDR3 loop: CASSYSGGSAGYTF. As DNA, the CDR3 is TGTGCCAGCAGCTACTCAGGGGGGAGCGCCGGCTACACCTTC.